This T cell receptor beta chain was captured by sequencing in a study of shared clonotypes between healthy human individuals. Points from the study as a whole: Relative to clonotypes present in all four donors, those not shared had lower generation probabilities.

This CDR3 is 14 amino acids long. Looked up from germline, CDR1 is GTSNPN and CDR2 is SVGIG (reference sequence). V was cut by 4 bases and J by 3 bases, with 16 bases left in between. Assay: immunoSEQ multiplex PCR; the TCRdb copy retains only in-frame clones and omits some. The top ten clones hold around 0.4% of a sample with 2 million to 3 million clones, over 85% of them seen once. Of note for this clone: Its antigen is unknown.

The receptor was derived from a young man in good health. Some clones in this sample may be carry-over from other donors' samples. The rearrangement joins TRBV30 to TRBJ2-7; TRBD1 might be the D (6 bases). The sequencing input was naive CD4+ T cells from PBMCs. Subset: CD45RA+ positively selected. In nucleotides, the CDR3 is TGTGCCTGGAATAGGCAGGGGCTTCACTACGAGCAGTACTTC. Protein sequence: CAWNRQGLHYEQYF.